A single T cell receptor beta chain is shown here with its context. The cDNA for TCR beta came from 5'RACE template switching with UMIs. After re-calling the 5' RACE reads, TCRdb lists one entry per CDR3 protein, DNA absent. Its listing shows a few hundred thousand distinct CDR3 sequences. The CDR3 extends over 14 amino acids. Germline V lookup: CDR1 MNHNY, CDR2 SVGAGI (reference sequence). These data belong to a study of T cells expressing NK-cell markers. Study overall: Repertoire data for TCR beta were derived from sorted T cells (CD3+CD56+NKG2C+, CD3+CD56+NKG2C- and CD3+CD56-NKG2C+). HCMV serostatus: most of the eight sequenced donors positive, one negative.

Sequenced input: blood T cells: a sorted CD56 or NKG2C T cell subset, CD4+ or CD8+ T cells, or bulk PBMC T cells (not recorded which). The V gene is TRBV6-6, the J gene TRBJ2-7; absent DNA, TCRdb's TRBD1 call cannot be checked. This clonotype was obtained from a woman aged 45-65 years in good health. This CDR3 reads CASRRPGQPYEQYF.